This T cell receptor (beta chain) originates from a study of blood T cell repertoires in COVID-19. Whole-study context: Samples taken during acute and convalescent COVID-19 were collected in the United States, Italy and Spain. PBMCs, B-cell-depleted T cells, or T cells were the source of the cDNA or gDNA that made up the material.

The germline V gene has CDR1 SGHRS and CDR2 YFSETQ. Trimming removed 0 bases from V and 6 bases from J; junction bases left unmatched: 4. This CDR3 is 15 amino acids long. Per the original methods: Estimated nucleated cell counts came from reference gene primer amplification. TCRdb's copy holds only in-frame clones and misses some; the assay was immunoSEQ multiplex PCR. V, J and clone size are taken as reported in that table, and D and trimming were inferred from the DNA itself. Of some 140,000 clones listed, around four fifths are singletons. Sequencing used peripheral blood. This sequence joins TRBV5-1 and TRBJ1-5; 9 nucleotides agree with TRBD1. This sequence was found in a man aged 55 to 69 who had recovered from COVID-19. The CDR3 DNA follows: TGCGCCAGCAGCTTGGGGACAGGGGCCCCTCAGCCCCAGCATTTT. The encoded protein is CASSLGTGAPQPQHF. The full variable domain, in which reference TRBV5-1 and TRBJ1-5 provide the parts outside the CDR3, is KAGVTQTPRYLIKTRGQQVTLSCSPISGHRSVSWYQQTPGQGLQFLFEYFSETQRNKGNFPGRFSGRQFSNSRSEMNVSTLELGDSALYLCASSLGTGAPQPQHFGDGTRLSIL.